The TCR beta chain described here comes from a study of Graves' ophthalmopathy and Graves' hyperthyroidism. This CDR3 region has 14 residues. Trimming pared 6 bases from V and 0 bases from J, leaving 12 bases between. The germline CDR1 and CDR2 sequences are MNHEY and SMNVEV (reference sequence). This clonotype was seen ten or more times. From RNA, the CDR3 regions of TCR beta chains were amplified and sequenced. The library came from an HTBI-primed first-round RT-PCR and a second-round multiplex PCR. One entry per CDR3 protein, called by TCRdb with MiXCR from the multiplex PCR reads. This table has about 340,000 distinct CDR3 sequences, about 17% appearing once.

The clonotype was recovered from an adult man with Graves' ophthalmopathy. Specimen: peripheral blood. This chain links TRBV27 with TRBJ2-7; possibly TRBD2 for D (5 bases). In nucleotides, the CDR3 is TGTGCCAGCAGAAACGACTATCACTCCTACGAGCAGTACTTC. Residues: CASRNDYHSYEQYF.